What follows are 28 T cell receptor beta chains derived from one specimen sequenced in a study of Ad26.COV2.S vaccination and SARS-CoV-2 variants. The data were produced by immunoSEQ multiplex PCR, yet TCRdb's version contains in-frame clones alone and is incomplete. The repertoire has 350,000 to 450,000 clones, 92% of them found once; the top ten carry over 1.5%. The sample's treatment: roughly 19 received Ad26.COV2.S at low or high dose, single or two shots; about five received placebo; per-sample allocation not given. The samples date from day 63 after the first vaccine or placebo injection. The starting material was peripheral blood, obtained in a trial of Ad26.COV2.S vaccine versus placebo. The receptors come from a person between 18 and 59 years old who received the Ad26.COV2.S COVID-19 vaccine or a placebo.

The chain uses TRBV7-9 and TRBJ1-1; a possible D gene is TRBD1 (6 bases). The germline V gene encodes CDR1 SEHNR and CDR2 FQNEAQ (reference sequence). V was cut by 2 bases and J by 1 base, with 11 bases left in between. The CDR3 extends over 15 amino acids. CDR3 DNA sequence: TGTGCCAGCAGCTTAATAAGGGGGTCGAACACTGAAGCTTTCTTT. Translating it yields CASSLIRGSNTEAFF.

V usage is TRBV5-6 and J usage is TRBJ1-4; D perhaps matches TRBD1 (6 bases). Germline V gene data show CDR1 as SGHDT and CDR2 as YYEEEE. CDR3 length: 17 amino acids. The V and J ends lost 4 bases and 0 bases respectively, with 16 bases between them. CDR3 DNA: TGTGCCAGCAGCGACGGACAGTCCTTTGCAACTAATGAAAAACTGTTTTTT. It translates to CASSDGQSFATNEKLFF.

The chain employs TRBV4-3 and TRBJ2-7; 8 nucleotides align to TRBD2. V dropped 1 base and J dropped 4; count of bases not matched to a gene: 9. This CDR3 is 16 amino acids long. Per the germline V gene, CDR1 is LGHNA and CDR2 is YSLEER. The CDR3 DNA reads TGCGCCAGCAGCCAAGTCGGGAGGGGGGGCCGATACGAGCAGTACTTC. Residues: CASSQVGRGGRYEQYF.

About this clone itself: The same CDR3 can be traced to other DNA sequences in this sample. This chain joins TRBV28 and TRBJ2-3; 8 nucleotides align to TRBD2. Germline CDR1 reads MDHEN; CDR2 reads SYDVKM. Germline trimming cut 6 bases from V and 2 bases from J; bases unmatched to any gene: 4. The CDR3 extends over 14 amino acids. The CDR3 DNA reads as TGTGCCAGCAGCCCCGGGGGGGCCACAGATACGCAGTATTTT. Protein sequence: CASSPGGATDTQYF.

The chain has TRBV5-1 and TRBJ2-3; 7 nucleotides agree with TRBD1. The germline CDR1 and CDR2 sequences are SGHRS and YFSETQ. The CDR3 has 15 amino acids. With 4 bases clipped from V and 2 bases from J, the junction kept 7 bases outside the gene matches. The DNA for the CDR3 is TGCGCCAGCAGCCCCGGACAGGTCTACACAGATACGCAGTATTTT. This sequence encodes CASSPGQVYTDTQYF.

The V gene is TRBV5-4, the J gene TRBJ2-1, with 8 bases aligning to TRBD2. CDR1 and CDR2 (germline): SGHNT, YYREEE (reference sequence). V lost 4 bases to trimming and J lost 5 bases; unmatched junction nucleotides: 11. The CDR3 has 16 amino acids. The CDR3 DNA follows: TGTGCCAGCAGCAATGACGGGGGGGACGGCGACAATGAGCAGTTCTTC. It yields the protein CASSNDGGDGDNEQFF. Full variable domain (outside the CDR3, taken from reference TRBV5-4 and TRBJ2-1): ETGVTQSPTHLIKTRGQQVTLRCSSQSGHNTVSWYQQALGQGPQFIFQYYREEENGRGNFPPRFSGLQFPNYSSELNVNALELDDSALYLCASSNDGGDGDNEQFFGPGTRLTVL.

This chain uses TRBV4-1 with TRBJ1-3; weak D call: TRBD1 (6 bases). CDR3 length equals 16 residues. From germline, CDR1 is MGHRA and CDR2 YSYEKL. The V and J ends lost 8 bases and 0 bases respectively, with 17 bases between them. The CDR3 loop reads CASRGWTGASGNTIYF. The CDR3 DNA reads as TGCGCCAGCCGAGGGTGGACGGGGGCCTCTGGAAACACCATATATTTT.

The V call is TRBV6-5, the J call TRBJ2-7, with 10 positions matching TRBD2. V shed 5 bases, J shed 5 bases, and the junction held 9 bases outside the gene matches. CDR1 is MNHEY and CDR2 is SVGAGI in the germline V gene. The CDR3 length is 15 residues. The CDR3 spells CASSTDSGGADEQYF. In DNA form, the CDR3 reads TGTGCCAGCAGTACGGACAGCGGGGGGGCGGACGAGCAGTACTTC.

The chain combines TRBV19 with TRBJ2-5, with TRBD2 as a possible D gene (6 bases). The V and J ends lost 3 bases and 2 bases respectively, with 10 bases between them. The CDR3 contains 14 residues. Germline lookup yields CDR1 LNHDA and CDR2 SQIVND (reference sequence). The CDR3 protein is CASSIGRGQETQYF. The CDR3 bases are TGTGCCAGTAGTATTGGCCGGGGGCAAGAGACCCAGTACTTC.

V gene TRBV12-3 or TRBV12-4 combines with J gene TRBJ1-2; no clear D gene. This CDR3 has 13 residues. Trimming shortened V by 0 bases and J by 4 bases, and 6 bases separated the two germline ends. CDR3 region: CASSLANFYGYTF. The CDR3 DNA sequence: TGTGCCAGCAGTTTAGCGAATTTCTATGGCTACACCTTC.

This clone showed up just a few times. The chain uses TRBV7-9 and TRBJ1-2, with D perhaps TRBD1 (5 bases). This CDR3 region has 15 residues. CDR1 and CDR2 (germline): SEHNR, FQNEAQ (reference sequence). Trimming cost V 1 base and J 6 bases, with 15 bases left between them. The DNA of the CDR3 is TGTGCCAGCAGCTTAGATACCACGGGGGGTAATGGCTACACCTTC. Protein: CASSLDTTGGNGYTF.

The V and J genes are TRBV12-3 or TRBV12-4 and TRBJ1-2; D gene uncertain. The CDR3 length is 13 residues. Trimming took 3 bases from V and 4 from J, leaving 9 bases between them. The CDR3 loop reads CASSFVAGYGYTF. For the CDR3, the DNA is TGTGCCAGCAGTTTTGTGGCCGGCTATGGCTACACCTTC.

V usage is TRBV29-1 and J usage is TRBJ1-4; 8 bases are a match to TRBD1. The V gene end was trimmed by 6 bases and the J gene end by 4 bases; junction bases not matched to a gene: 7. CDR3 size: 14 residues. Per germline, CDR1 SQVTM and CDR2 ANQGSEA. The CDR3 region is CSVVGTGYNEKLFF. The CDR3 nucleotides are TGCAGCGTGGTAGGGACAGGTTATAATGAAAAACTGTTTTTT.

This chain uses TRBV7-2 with TRBJ1-2; maybe TRBD1 (6 bases). Germline CDR1 and CDR2: SGHTA and FQGNSA. The V end lost 2 bases, the J end lost 3 bases, and 13 bases lay between the germline ends. This CDR3 has 15 amino acids. In DNA form, the CDR3 reads TGTGCCAGCAGCTTATCATCAGGGGACTACTATGGCTACACCTTC. This gives the protein CASSLSSGDYYGYTF.

The chain is built from TRBV18 and TRBJ2-3; D not resolved. The germline gives CDR1 KGHSH, CDR2 LQKENI. This CDR3 is built from 13 residues. V gave up 3 bases and J gave up 1 base, with 5 bases separating them. The DNA of the CDR3 is TGTGCCAGCTCACCGTCGCGCACAGATACGCAGTATTTT. Encoded protein: CASSPSRTDTQYF.

This clone showed up just a few times. V and J are TRBV6-1 and TRBJ1-2; D is unresolved. Germline V gene sequence: CDR1 MNHNS, CDR2 SASEGT. This CDR3 contains 12 residues. Trimming removed 3 bases at V and 6 bases at J, with 8 bases between. CDR3 sequence (DNA): TGTGCCAGCAGTGACGGGAGAGATGGCTACACCTTC. As protein: CASSDGRDGYTF.

V is TRBV5-4 and J is TRBJ2-7; maybe TRBD1 (6 bases). CDR3 length: 14 residues. Trimming took off 3 bases at V and 0 bases at J, with 10 bases between the two ends. Germline V gene sequence: CDR1 SGHNT, CDR2 YYREEE (reference sequence). The CDR3 region is CASSSDRSSYEQYF. In nucleotides, the CDR3 is TGTGCCAGCAGCTCCGACAGGTCCTCCTACGAGCAGTACTTC.

The chain uses TRBV2 and TRBJ1-2; D remains ambiguous. The CDR3 extends over 14 amino acids. Germline values: CDR1 SNHLY, CDR2 FYNNEI. Trimming took off 6 bases at V and 4 bases at J, with 15 bases between the two ends. CDR3 nucleotides: TGTGCCAGCAGGTACTTGGACCCTTCCTATGGCTACACCTTC. This sequence encodes CASRYLDPSYGYTF.

The V gene is TRBV5-6, the J gene TRBJ1-2, with D possibly being TRBD1 (6 bases). This CDR3 is built from 15 residues. Per the germline V gene, CDR1 is SGHDT and CDR2 is YYEEEE. V gave up 4 bases and J gave up 4 bases, with 17 bases separating them. DNA for the CDR3: TGTGCCAGCAGCCCCGGGGGGGGCGTATTCTATGGCTACACCTTC. It is translated as CASSPGGGVFYGYTF. Together with reference TRBV5-6 and TRBJ1-2, the CDR3 gives the full variable domain: DAGVTQSPTHLIKTRGQQVTLRCSPKSGHDTVSWYQQALGQGPQFIFQYYEEEERQRGNFPDRFSGHQFPNYSSELNVNALLLGDSALYLCASSPGGGVFYGYTFGSGTRLTVV.

This chain uses TRBV13 with TRBJ2-3, with 8 bases aligning to TRBD1. The CDR3 is made up of 16 amino acids. CDR1 and CDR2 (germline): PRHDT, FYEKMQ (reference sequence). Trimming removed 4 bases from V and 2 bases from J; junction bases left unmatched: 8. The CDR3: CASSSFQGATTDTQYF. CDR3 DNA sequence: TGTGCCAGCAGCTCCTTCCAGGGGGCTACCACAGATACGCAGTATTTT.

J is TRBJ2-1 and V is TRBV5-6; 9 bases are a match to TRBD1. Trimming at V came to 1 base and at J to 14 bases, leaving 13 bases not matched to a gene. Germline V gene data show CDR1 as SGHDT and CDR2 as YYEEEE. The CDR3 length is 15 residues. CDR3 amino acids: CASSLNQIRTGDKFF. CDR3 DNA sequence: TGTGCCAGCAGCTTGAACCAAATAAGGACAGGGGACAAGTTCTTC.

This chain connects TRBV5-1 to TRBJ2-3, with D unclear. From germline, CDR1 is SGHRS and CDR2 YFSETQ. Trimming cost V 0 bases and J 2 bases, with 7 bases left between them. This CDR3 region has 14 residues. The CDR3 spells CASSLAGHTDTQYF. CDR3 sequence (DNA): TGCGCCAGCAGCTTGGCCGGCCACACAGATACGCAGTATTTT.

V is TRBV9 and J is TRBJ2-2, with 9 bases matching TRBD1. Germline V gene sequence: CDR1 SGDLS, CDR2 YYNGEE. J gave up 3 bases and V 3 bases, and 3 bases lay outside the gene matches. The CDR3 length is 15 residues. For the CDR3, the DNA is TGTGCCAGCAGCGCCAGGGACAGGGACACCGGGGAGCTGTTTTTT. Its protein product is CASSARDRDTGELFF.

The gene calls are TRBV11-2 and TRBJ2-7; D is uncertain. Germline values: CDR1 SGHAT, CDR2 FQNNGV. V shed 5 bases and J shed 3 bases, with 14 bases lying between them. The CDR3 contains 14 residues. CDR3 nucleotides: TGTGCCAGCAGCAACCCACTTCTCCGCTACGAGCAGTACTTC. Translation gives CASSNPLLRYEQYF.

This chain connects TRBV3-1 (or the pseudogene TRBV3-2) to TRBJ2-5, with TRBD1 matching 10 bases. This CDR3 contains 15 residues. The germline V gene encodes CDR1 LGHDT and CDR2 YNNKEL (reference sequence). After removal of 3 bases from V and 5 bases from J, the junction contained 6 bases not matched to a gene. This CDR3 reads CASSHRGQGLETQYF. The CDR3 region has the DNA TGTGCCAGCAGCCATAGGGGACAGGGGCTTGAGACCCAGTACTTC.

The chain has TRBV28 and TRBJ2-7; 12 bases line up with TRBD1. Germline lookup yields CDR1 MDHEN and CDR2 SYDVKM. This CDR3 has 14 residues. Losses at the gene ends were 10 bases for V and 4 bases for J; bases not matched to a gene: 8. The CDR3 region has the DNA TGTGCCACCAGGTGGGGACAGGGGGCGTACGAGCAGTACTTC. This encodes CATRWGQGAYEQYF.

The J gene is TRBJ2-7, the V gene TRBV7-8; TRBD1 aligns across 7 bases. CDR1 is SGHVS, CDR2 FQNEAQ, per germline. This CDR3 has 13 amino acids. With 4 bases clipped from V and 3 bases from J, the junction kept 3 bases outside the gene matches. DNA of the CDR3: TGTGCCAGCAGCTCCCAGGGGGTCTACGAGCAGTACTTC. It translates to CASSSQGVYEQYF.

The CDR3 nucleotides are TGTGCCAGTGGCAGGGTCCCCGGGAATCAGCCCCAGCATTTT. Translation gives CASGRVPGNQPQHF. The V gene is TRBV19, the J gene TRBJ1-5; tentatively, D is TRBD1 (5 bases). From germline, CDR1 is LNHDA and CDR2 SQIVND (reference sequence). V was trimmed by 8 bases and J by 4 bases, leaving 15 bases between them. The CDR3 is 14 amino acids. The full variable domain, in which reference TRBV19 and TRBJ1-5 provide the parts outside the CDR3, is DGGITQSPKYLFRKEGQNVTLSCEQNLNHDAMYWYRQDPGQGLRLIYYSQIVNDFQKGDIAEGYSVSREKKESFPLTVTSAQKNPTAFYLCASGRVPGNQPQHFGDGTRLSIL.